This T cell receptor (beta chain) was recovered during a study of cytomegalovirus exposure and HLA in healthy donors. In regard to this clone: Its antigen is undetermined.

Here immunoSEQ multiplex PCR was the method, and the copy in TCRdb shows in-frame clones only, minus some. Among approximately 270,000 clones, 87% were seen once, and the ten largest hold 12%. Study outcomes and limitations: The classifier reportedly diagnosed cytomegalovirus status with high specificity and sensitivity.

V trimming: 4 bases; J trimming: 6 bases; junction bases outside the gene matches: 12. The CDR3 has 15 residues. Germline CDR1 and CDR2: SNHLY and FYNNEI. The receptor was derived from a man younger than 30 in good health and CMV-seropositive. Sample: PBMCs. The chain links TRBV2 to TRBJ2-7; 7 bases match TRBD2. CDR3 protein: CASSGLADASGEQYF. The DNA for the CDR3 is TGTGCCAGCAGTGGCCTAGCGGACGCGTCTGGCGAGCAGTACTTC.